The 10 T cell receptor beta chains given below trace back to one sample, sequenced in a study of cytomegalovirus exposure and HLA in healthy donors. The PCR had 60 Vbeta and 13 Jbeta primers. The protocol was immunoSEQ multiplex PCR, while the TCRdb copy is restricted to in-frame clones and leaves out a portion. The sample lists some 220,000 clones; around 80% were seen once. The sequencing input was PBMCs. Source of these receptors: a boy younger than 18 in good health and CMV-seronegative.

The rearrangement links TRBV4-1 to TRBJ2-1; possibly TRBD2 for D (5 bases). This CDR3 comprises 14 residues. The germline V and J ends were trimmed by 0 bases and 6 bases, with 9 bases remaining between them. CDR1 and CDR2 (germline): MGHRA, YSYEKL. The CDR3 nucleotides read TGCGCCAGCAGCCAAGAATGGAGGAGCAATGAGCAGTTCTTC. Residues: CASSQEWRSNEQFF.

The chain couples TRBV19 to TRBJ2-7, with TRBD1 matching over 7 bases. The CDR3 sequence is 15 residues long. Germline loops: CDR1 LNHDA, CDR2 SQIVND (reference sequence). The J segment lost 3 bases and the V segment lost 4 bases, leaving 9 bases of the junction unmatched. The CDR3 coding sequence is TGTGCCAGTAGTACCCCAGGGGGAAAGGTCTACGAGCAGTACTTC. Translated: CASSTPGGKVYEQYF.

The V and J genes are TRBV9 and TRBJ2-7; 9 nucleotides align to TRBD2. CDR3 size: 15 residues. Germline CDR1 is SGDLS and CDR2 is YYNGEE. After removal of 4 bases from V and 5 bases from J, the junction contained 10 bases not matched to a gene. The CDR3 DNA follows: TGTGCCAGCAGCCCAGAGGGCGGGGGGGCAGACGAGCAGTACTTC. Translating gives CASSPEGGGADEQYF.

Regarding this clone: This specimen includes other DNA sequences encoding the same CDR3. The J gene is TRBJ1-1, the V gene TRBV29-1; the D is unclear. V was pared by 4 bases and J by 0 bases, with 9 bases between. Germline-derived CDR1 and CDR2 are SQVTM and ANQGSEA. The CDR3 has 13 residues. As DNA, the CDR3 is TGCAGCGTTGCCGGACTAATGAACACTGAAGCTTTCTTT. This codes for CSVAGLMNTEAFF.

The rearrangement uses TRBV4-2 and TRBJ2-5; 10 positions match TRBD2. The V segment lost 0 bases and the J segment 9 bases; nucleotides outside the gene matches: 19. This CDR3 has 19 amino acids. Germline loops: CDR1 LGHNA, CDR2 YNFKEQ. In nucleotides, the CDR3 is TGTGCCAGCAGCCAAGATCAGAAGGCTAGCGGGGGCCCAATGGAGTCCCAGTACTTC. It encodes CASSQDQKASGGPMESQYF.

The chain joins TRBV4-2 to TRBJ2-7; 9 bases agree with TRBD1. The CDR3 contains 18 residues. Germline V gene data show CDR1 as LGHNA and CDR2 as YNFKEQ. J gave up 2 bases and V 3 bases, and 14 bases lay outside the gene matches. CDR3 protein: CASSHGKVQGASPYEQYF. The DNA of the CDR3 is TGTGCCAGCAGCCACGGCAAGGTACAGGGGGCATCTCCCTACGAGCAGTACTTC.

The chain is built from TRBV11-2 and TRBJ2-3; 7 nucleotides align to TRBD2. Germline V gene data show CDR1 as SGHAT and CDR2 as FQNNGV. Losses at the gene ends were 5 bases for V and 4 bases for J; bases not matched to a gene: 9. The CDR3 spans 15 residues. The CDR3 sequence: CASSPRPRGADTQYF. In DNA form, the CDR3 reads TGTGCCAGCAGCCCACGGCCCCGGGGGGCAGATACGCAGTATTTT.

The chain joins TRBV6-5 to TRBJ2-7; 7 bases align to TRBD1. V shed 7 bases and J 3 bases; nucleotides not matched to a gene: 6. CDR3 size: 13 residues. CDR1 and CDR2 from the germline V gene are MNHEY and SVGAGI. The chain's CDR3 is CASTRGSFYEQYF. In nucleotides, the CDR3 is TGTGCCAGCACCAGGGGGAGCTTCTACGAGCAGTACTTC.

This chain connects TRBV27 to TRBJ1-2, with TRBD1 identical over 7 bases. Trimming took 4 bases from V and 4 from J; bases not matched to a gene: 6. Germline values: CDR1 MNHEY, CDR2 SMNVEV (reference sequence). The CDR3 runs to 14 residues. The DNA for the CDR3 is TGTGCCAGCAGTTCGGACAGGACCCTCTATGGCTACACCTTC. As protein: CASSSDRTLYGYTF.

This clone has just a few counts. V gene TRBV2 combines with J gene TRBJ1-6; maybe TRBD1 (6 bases). The CDR3 is 16 amino acids. V lost 5 bases and J lost 5, with 16 bases in between. Germline V gives CDR1 SNHLY, CDR2 FYNNEI. The CDR3 sequence is CASSIRRDTNNSPLHF. The CDR3 DNA reads TGTGCCAGCAGTATCCGCCGGGACACCAATAATTCACCCCTCCACTTT.